The entry that follows covers one T cell receptor beta chain sequence. The antigen is unknown. This record belongs to a study of human thymus T cells. Study-level findings and limits: Among thymic and blood repertoires, usage of V and J genes appeared biased.

Generated by immunoSEQ multiplex PCR, the TCRdb table keeps only in-frame clones and is missing some. Counted here are roughly 60,000 clones, over 85% occurring once; the ten biggest clones make up approximately 5.9%. The CDR3 extends over 16 amino acids. Blood DNA came from all available leukocytes, not a fixed cell number. The rearrangement joins TRBV21-1 to TRBJ1-2. TRBV21-1 is termed a pseudogene. The sample comprised blood. The clonotype comes from a boy under two years old with a congenital heart defect but otherwise immunologically healthy. As DNA, the CDR3 is TGTGCCAGCAGCAATAGTAGCACAGCCCTAAACTATGGCTACACCTTC. This sequence encodes CASSNSSTALNYGYTF.